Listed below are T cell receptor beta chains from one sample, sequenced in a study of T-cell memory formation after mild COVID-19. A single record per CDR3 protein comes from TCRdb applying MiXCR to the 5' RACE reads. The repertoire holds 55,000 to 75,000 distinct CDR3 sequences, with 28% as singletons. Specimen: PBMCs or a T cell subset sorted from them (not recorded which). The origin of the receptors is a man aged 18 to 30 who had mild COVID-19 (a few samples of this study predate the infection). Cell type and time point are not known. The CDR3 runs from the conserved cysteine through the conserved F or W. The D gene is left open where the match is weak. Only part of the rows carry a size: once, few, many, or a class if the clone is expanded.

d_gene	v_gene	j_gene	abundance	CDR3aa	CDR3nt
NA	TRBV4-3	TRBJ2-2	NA	CASSQDSPPGELFF	TGCGCCAGCAGCCAAGATTCGCCTCCCGGGGAGCTGTTTTTT
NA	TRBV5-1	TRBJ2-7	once	CASSDQNSPLGYEQYF	TGCGCCAGCAGCGATCAAAACTCACCGTTGGGCTACGAGCAGTACTTC
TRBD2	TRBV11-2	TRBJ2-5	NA	CASSLTSGILETQYF	TGTGCCAGCAGCTTGACTAGCGGGATTCTCGAGACCCAGTACTTC
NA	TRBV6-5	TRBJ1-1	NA	CASSYSGTANTEAFF	TGTGCCAGCAGTTACTCGGGGACGGCGAACACTGAAGCTTTCTTT
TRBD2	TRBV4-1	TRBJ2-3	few	CASSQDRWRGDTQYF	TGCGCCAGCAGCCAAGATAGGTGGCGGGGGGATACGCAGTATTTT
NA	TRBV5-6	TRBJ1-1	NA	CASSLGYQGDRRTEAFF	TGTGCCAGCAGCTTGGGTTACCAGGGCGATCGAAGGACTGAAGCTTTCTTT
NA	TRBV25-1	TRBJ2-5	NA	CASSEGGSLQETQYF	TGTGCCAGCAGTGAGGGTGGCAGCCTCCAAGAGACCCAGTACTTC
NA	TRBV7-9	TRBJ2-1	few	CASSLAQAGNEQFF	TGTGCCAGCAGCTTAGCACAGGCCGGGAATGAGCAGTTCTTC
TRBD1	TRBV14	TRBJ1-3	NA	CASSQTGDGNTIYF	TGTGCCAGCAGTCAGACAGGGGACGGAAACACCATATATTTT
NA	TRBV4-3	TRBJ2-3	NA	CASSQLGGLDTQYF	TGCGCCAGCAGCCAACTTGGGGGCCTAGATACGCAGTATTTT
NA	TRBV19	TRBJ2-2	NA	CASSPSSVGTGELFF	TGTGCCAGTAGCCCCTCCTCCGTAGGTACCGGGGAGCTGTTTTTT
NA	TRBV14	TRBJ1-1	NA	CASSPGQYTEAFF	TGTGCCAGCAGCCCCGGACAGTACACTGAAGCTTTCTTT
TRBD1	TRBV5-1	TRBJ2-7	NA	CASSLDRGFYEQYF	TGCGCCAGCAGCTTGGACAGGGGATTCTACGAGCAGTACTTC
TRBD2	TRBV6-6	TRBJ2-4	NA	CASNAGGLENIQYF	TGTGCCAGCAATGCGGGGGGGCTGGAAAACATTCAGTACTTC
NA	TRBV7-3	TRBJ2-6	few	CASSLEPRGSGANVLTF	TGTGCCAGCAGCTTAGAACCCAGGGGATCTGGGGCCAACGTCCTGACTTTC
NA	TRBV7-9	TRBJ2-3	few	CASSPPSGSRTDTQYF	TGTGCCAGCAGCCCACCCTCCGGGTCCCGCACAGATACGCAGTATTTT
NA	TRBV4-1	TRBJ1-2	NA	CASSGTELYGYTF	TGCGCCAGCAGCGGGACGGAACTCTATGGCTACACCTTC
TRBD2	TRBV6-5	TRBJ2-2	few	CASRPGLGAGELFF	TGTGCCAGCAGACCGGGACTAGGAGCCGGGGAGCTGTTTTTT
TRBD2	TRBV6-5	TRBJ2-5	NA	CASSSSPGGWETQYF	TGTGCCAGCAGTTCCTCACCGGGAGGGTGGGAGACCCAGTACTTC
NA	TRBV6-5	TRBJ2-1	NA	CASSYSSGPEQFF	TGTGCCAGCAGTTACTCCAGCGGGCCGGAGCAGTTCTTC
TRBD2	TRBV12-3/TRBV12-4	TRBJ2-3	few	CASSPDSGGDTQYF	TGTGCCAGCAGCCCCGATAGCGGGGGGGATACGCAGTATTTT
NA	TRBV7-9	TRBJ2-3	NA	CASSPTDRDTQYF	TGTGCCAGCAGCCCAACGGATCGGGATACGCAGTATTTT
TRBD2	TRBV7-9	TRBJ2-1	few	CASSPSWRGAGDEQFF	TGTGCCAGCAGCCCGAGCTGGCGGGGGGCCGGTGATGAGCAGTTCTTC
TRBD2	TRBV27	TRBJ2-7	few	CASSLNPWGGSYEQYF	TGTGCCAGCAGCTTGAACCCTTGGGGGGGCTCCTACGAGCAGTACTTC
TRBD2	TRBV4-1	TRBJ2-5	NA	CASSQGIAGGPETQYF	TGCGCCAGCAGCCAGGGGATAGCGGGGGGGCCGGAGACCCAGTACTTC
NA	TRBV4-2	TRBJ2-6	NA	CASSQEAGDGANVLTF	TGTGCCAGCAGCCAAGAAGCAGGGGACGGGGCCAACGTCCTGACTTTC
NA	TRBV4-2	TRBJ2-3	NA	CASSQEFSTTDTQYF	TGTGCCAGCAGCCAAGAGTTTTCTACCACAGATACGCAGTATTTT
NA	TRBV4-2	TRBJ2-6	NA	CASSPETGANVLTF	TGTGCCAGCAGCCCAGAGACTGGGGCCAACGTCCTGACTTTC
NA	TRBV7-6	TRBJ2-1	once	CASRPLDEVPNEQFF	TGTGCCAGCAGACCCCTCGACGAGGTCCCCAATGAGCAGTTCTTC
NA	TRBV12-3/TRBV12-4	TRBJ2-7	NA	CASSRVLGEQYF	TGTGCCAGCAGTCGGGTATTGGGCGAGCAGTACTTC
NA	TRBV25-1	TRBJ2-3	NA	CASSESGSGRDTQYF	TGTGCCAGCAGTGAATCAGGATCGGGGCGAGATACGCAGTATTTT
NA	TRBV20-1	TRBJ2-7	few	CSARDERAGFEQYF	TGCAGTGCTAGAGATGAGCGAGCTGGGTTCGAGCAGTACTTC
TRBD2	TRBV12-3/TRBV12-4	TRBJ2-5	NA	CASSLGGAGGQETQYF	TGTGCCAGCAGTTTGGGGGGAGCGGGGGGACAAGAGACCCAGTACTTC
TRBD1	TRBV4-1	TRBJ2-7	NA	CASSQYNPRTGGGEQYF	TGCGCCAGCAGTCAATACAATCCCCGGACAGGAGGTGGCGAGCAGTACTTC
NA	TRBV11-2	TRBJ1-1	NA	CASSLTRTVNTEAFF	TGTGCCAGCAGCCTCACACGGACGGTGAACACTGAAGCTTTCTTT
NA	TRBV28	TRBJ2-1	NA	CASSRPLREQFF	TGTGCCAGCAGCCGGCCCCTTAGGGAGCAGTTCTTC
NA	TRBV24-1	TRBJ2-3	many	CATSDYRETTDTQYF	TGTGCCACCAGTGATTACAGGGAGACCACAGATACGCAGTATTTT